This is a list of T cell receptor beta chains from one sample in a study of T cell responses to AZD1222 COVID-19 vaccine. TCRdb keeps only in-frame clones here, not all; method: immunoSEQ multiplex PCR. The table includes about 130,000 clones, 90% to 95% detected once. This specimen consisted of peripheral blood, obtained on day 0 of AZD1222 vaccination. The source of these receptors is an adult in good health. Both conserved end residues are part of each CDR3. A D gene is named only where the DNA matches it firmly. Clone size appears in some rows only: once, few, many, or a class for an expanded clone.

CDR3: CASSFFDRGNLNTEAFF
DNA: TGTGCCAGCAGCTTTTTTGACAGGGGGAACTTGAACACTGAAGCTTTCTTT
size: once
D: TRBD1
V: TRBV5-5
J: TRBJ1-1

CDR3: CASSVPGEQYF
DNA: TGTGCCAGCAGCGTTCCGGGGGAGCAGTACTTC
size: once
D: NA
V: TRBV3-1/TRBV3-2
J: TRBJ2-7

CDR3: CASRKRTNTGELFF
DNA: TGTGCCTCCCGGAAGCGAACGAACACCGGGGAGCTGTTTTTT
size: NA
D: NA
V: TRBV30
J: TRBJ2-2

CDR3: CASSLVGERTGLNQPQHF
DNA: TGTGCCAGCAGCTTGGTGGGGGAGCGGACAGGACTTAATCAGCCCCAGCATTTT
size: NA
D: TRBD1
V: TRBV7-9
J: TRBJ1-5

CDR3: CASIMGRDYEQYF
DNA: TGTGCCAGCATTATGGGCCGAGACTACGAGCAGTACTTC
size: NA
D: NA
V: TRBV2
J: TRBJ2-7

CDR3: CASRKGTDSNQPQHF
DNA: TGCGCCAGCAGAAAAGGGACAGATAGCAATCAGCCCCAGCATTTT
size: NA
D: TRBD1
V: TRBV5-1
J: TRBJ1-5

CDR3: CASSPPGLAGPKNIQYF
DNA: TGTGCCAGCTCACCACCGGGACTAGCGGGACCCAAAAACATTCAGTACTTC
size: NA
D: TRBD2
V: TRBV18
J: TRBJ2-4

CDR3: CASSYSGRENRGYTF
DNA: TGTGCCAGCAGTTACTCTGGGCGGGAGAACCGAGGCTACACCTTC
size: NA
D: NA
V: TRBV6-6
J: TRBJ1-2

CDR3: CASSLLAGSTDTQYF
DNA: TGTGCCAGCAGCTTGCTAGCGGGTAGCACAGATACGCAGTATTTT
size: NA
D: TRBD2
V: TRBV11-2
J: TRBJ2-3

CDR3: CASSPLAGGLGEQFF
DNA: TGTGCCAGCAGTCCCCTAGCGGGGGGTCTCGGGGAGCAGTTCTTC
size: NA
D: TRBD2
V: TRBV2
J: TRBJ2-1

CDR3: CASTRNTEAFF
DNA: TGTGCCAGTACCAGGAACACTGAAGCTTTCTTT
size: NA
D: NA
V: TRBV19
J: TRBJ1-1

CDR3: CASSMGTGGLPRNTIYF
DNA: TGTGCCAGCAGCATGGGGACAGGGGGATTGCCTCGGAACACCATATATTTT
size: once
D: TRBD1
V: TRBV9
J: TRBJ1-3

CDR3: CASSSHQGAMSGYTF
DNA: TGTGCCAGCAGCTCCCACCAGGGTGCGATGTCTGGCTACACCTTC
size: NA
D: NA
V: TRBV7-2
J: TRBJ1-2

CDR3: CASSRTGFSYEQYF
DNA: TGTGCCAGCAGCCGGACAGGGTTCTCCTACGAGCAGTACTTC
size: NA
D: TRBD1
V: TRBV7-2
J: TRBJ2-7

CDR3: CASSPFGPGEEKLFF
DNA: NA
size: NA
D: NA
V: TRBV14
J: TRBJ1-4

CDR3: CATSLTTPSRRGRPGELFF
DNA: TGTGCCACCAGCCTGACTACCCCCAGTAGGAGGGGGCGTCCCGGGGAGCTGTTTTTT
size: NA
D: NA
V: TRBV15
J: TRBJ2-2

CDR3: CASSVVDSAPGNTIYF
DNA: TGTGCCAGCAGCGTAGTGGATAGCGCACCGGGAAACACCATATATTTT
size: NA
D: NA
V: TRBV9
J: TRBJ1-3

CDR3: CASRDLVGLRNTEAFF
DNA: TGTGCCAGCAGAGATCTCGTGGGGTTAAGGAACACTGAAGCTTTCTTT
size: NA
D: NA
V: TRBV27
J: TRBJ1-1

CDR3: CASSLLGQVAAREQFF
DNA: TGTGCCAGCAGTCTCCTGGGACAGGTCGCAGCGAGGGAGCAGTTCTTC
size: NA
D: TRBD1
V: TRBV27
J: TRBJ2-1

CDR3: CASSSGLAGGPGAPSTDTQYF
DNA: TGCGCCAGCAGCTCGGGACTAGCGGGAGGGCCAGGCGCGCCGAGCACAGATACGCAGTATTTT
size: NA
D: TRBD2
V: TRBV5-1
J: TRBJ2-3

CDR3: CASSLDRGFPYEQYF
DNA: TGTGCCAGCAGCCTGGACAGGGGCTTCCCCTACGAGCAGTACTTC
size: NA
D: TRBD1
V: TRBV5-5
J: TRBJ2-7

CDR3: CAISDGGNTEAFF
DNA: TGTGCCATCAGTGATGGGGGAAACACTGAAGCTTTCTTT
size: once
D: NA
V: TRBV10-3
J: TRBJ1-1

CDR3: CASSARRGTSVRGELFF
DNA: TGTGCCAGCAGCGCCCGACGCGGGACTAGCGTCCGCGGGGAGCTGTTTTTT
size: NA
D: TRBD2
V: TRBV9
J: TRBJ2-2

CDR3: CASSQTGSYEQYF
DNA: TGCGCCAGCAGCCAAACAGGTTCCTACGAGCAGTACTTC
size: NA
D: NA
V: TRBV4-3
J: TRBJ2-7

CDR3: CASRPDRGATNEKLFF
DNA: TGTGCAAGTCGCCCGGACAGGGGGGCAACTAATGAAAAACTGTTTTTT
size: NA
D: NA
V: TRBV12-2
J: TRBJ1-4

CDR3: CASSLKGRGTQETQYF
DNA: TGTGCCAGCAGCTTGAAAGGGCGGGGGACCCAAGAGACCCAGTACTTC
size: once
D: TRBD2
V: TRBV5-4
J: TRBJ2-5

CDR3: CSVGDSEKLFF
DNA: TGCAGCGTCGGGGACAGTGAAAAACTGTTTTTT
size: NA
D: TRBD1
V: TRBV29-1
J: TRBJ1-4

CDR3: CATSVGRANEQYF
DNA: TGTGCCACCAGTGTCGGACGGGCGAACGAGCAGTACTTC
size: few
D: NA
V: TRBV24-1
J: TRBJ2-7

CDR3: CASSLDQGGYNEQFF
DNA: TGTGCCAGCAGCTTAGACCAGGGAGGATACAATGAGCAGTTCTTC
size: NA
D: NA
V: TRBV7-2
J: TRBJ2-1

CDR3: CSVDPRGGSYYGYTF
DNA: TGCAGCGTTGACCCCCGGGGAGGGAGCTACTATGGCTACACCTTC
size: NA
D: NA
V: TRBV29-1
J: TRBJ1-2

CDR3: CASSLSYGDPSYEQYF
DNA: TGTGCCAGCAGCTTAAGTTATGGGGATCCCTCCTACGAGCAGTACTTC
size: NA
D: NA
V: TRBV7-3
J: TRBJ2-7